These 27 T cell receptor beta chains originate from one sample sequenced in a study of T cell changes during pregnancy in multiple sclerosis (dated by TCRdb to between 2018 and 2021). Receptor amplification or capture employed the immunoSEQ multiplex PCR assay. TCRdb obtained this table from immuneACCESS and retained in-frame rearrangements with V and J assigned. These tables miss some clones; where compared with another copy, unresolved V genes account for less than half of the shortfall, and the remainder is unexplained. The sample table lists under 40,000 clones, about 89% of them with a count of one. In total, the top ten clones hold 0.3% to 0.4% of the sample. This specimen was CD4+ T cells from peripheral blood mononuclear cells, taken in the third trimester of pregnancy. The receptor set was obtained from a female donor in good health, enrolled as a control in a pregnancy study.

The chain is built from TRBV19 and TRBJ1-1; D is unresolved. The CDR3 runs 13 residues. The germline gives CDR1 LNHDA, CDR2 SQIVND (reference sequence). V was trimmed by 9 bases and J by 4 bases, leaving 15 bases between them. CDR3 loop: CARAKYRGTEAFF. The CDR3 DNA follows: TGTGCCAGGGCAAAGTACCGGGGCACTGAAGCTTTCTTT. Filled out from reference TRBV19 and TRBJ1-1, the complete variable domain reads DGGITQSPKYLFRKEGQNVTLSCEQNLNHDAMYWYRQDPGQGLRLIYYSQIVNDFQKGDIAEGYSVSREKKESFPLTVTSAQKNPTAFYLCARAKYRGTEAFFGQGTRLTVV.

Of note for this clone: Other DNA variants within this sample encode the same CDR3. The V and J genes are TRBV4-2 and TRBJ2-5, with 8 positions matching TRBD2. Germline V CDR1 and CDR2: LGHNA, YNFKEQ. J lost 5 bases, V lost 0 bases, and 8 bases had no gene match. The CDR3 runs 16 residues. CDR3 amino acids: CASSQDSGLDFETQYF. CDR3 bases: TGTGCCAGCAGCCAAGATTCGGGACTAGATTTTGAGACCCAGTACTTC.

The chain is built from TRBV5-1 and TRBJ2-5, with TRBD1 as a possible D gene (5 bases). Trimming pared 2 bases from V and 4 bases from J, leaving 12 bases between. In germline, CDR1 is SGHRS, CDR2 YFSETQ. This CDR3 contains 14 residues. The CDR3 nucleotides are TGCGCCAGCAGCTTATTTCAGGGCCGAGAGACCCAGTACTTC. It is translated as CASSLFQGRETQYF.

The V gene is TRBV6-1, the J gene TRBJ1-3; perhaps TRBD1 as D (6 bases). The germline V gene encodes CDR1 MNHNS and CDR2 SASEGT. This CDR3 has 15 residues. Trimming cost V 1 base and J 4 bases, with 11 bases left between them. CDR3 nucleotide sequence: TGTGCCAGCAGTGAAGAGGGGGGGAGCGGAAACACCATATATTTT. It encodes CASSEEGGSGNTIYF.

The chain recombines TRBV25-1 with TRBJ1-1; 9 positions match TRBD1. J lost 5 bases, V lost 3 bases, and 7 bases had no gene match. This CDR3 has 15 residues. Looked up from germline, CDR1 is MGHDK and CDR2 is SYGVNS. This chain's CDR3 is CASSETGTGWTEAFF. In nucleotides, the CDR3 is TGTGCCAGCAGTGAGACCGGGACAGGGTGGACTGAAGCTTTCTTT. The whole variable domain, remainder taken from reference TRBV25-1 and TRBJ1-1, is EADIYQTPRYLVIGTGKKITLECSQTMGHDKMYWYQQDPGMELHLIHYSYGVNSTEKGDLSSESTVSRIRTEHFPLTLESARPSHTSQYLCASSETGTGWTEAFFGQGTRLTVV.

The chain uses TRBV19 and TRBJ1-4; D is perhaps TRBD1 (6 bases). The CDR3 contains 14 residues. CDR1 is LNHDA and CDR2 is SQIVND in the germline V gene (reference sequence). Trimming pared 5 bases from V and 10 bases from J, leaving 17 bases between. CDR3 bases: TGTGCCAGTAGTGTGGGGGCAAACGAACGAAAACTGTTTTTT. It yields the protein CASSVGANERKLFF.

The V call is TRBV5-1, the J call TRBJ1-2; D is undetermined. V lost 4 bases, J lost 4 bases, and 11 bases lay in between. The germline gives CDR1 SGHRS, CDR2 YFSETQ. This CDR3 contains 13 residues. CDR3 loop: CASSPEAAYGYTF. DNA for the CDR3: TGCGCCAGCAGCCCAGAGGCGGCCTATGGCTACACCTTC.

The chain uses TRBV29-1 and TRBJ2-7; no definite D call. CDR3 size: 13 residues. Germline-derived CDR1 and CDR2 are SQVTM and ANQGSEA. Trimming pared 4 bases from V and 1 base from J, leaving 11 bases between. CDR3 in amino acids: CSVGGVPSYEQYF. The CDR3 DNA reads TGCAGCGTTGGTGGAGTGCCATCCTACGAGCAGTACTTC.

As DNA, the CDR3 is TGTGCCAGTATACGAACCGGGACAGGGGACCTTCAGCCCCAGCATTTT. Translation: CASIRTGTGDLQPQHF. The chain has TRBV19 and TRBJ1-5; TRBD1 aligns across 10 bases. This CDR3 is 16 amino acids long. The junction had 12 bases not matched to a gene; V was cut back by 7 bases and J by 6 bases. Germline V gene sequence: CDR1 LNHDA, CDR2 SQIVND (reference sequence).

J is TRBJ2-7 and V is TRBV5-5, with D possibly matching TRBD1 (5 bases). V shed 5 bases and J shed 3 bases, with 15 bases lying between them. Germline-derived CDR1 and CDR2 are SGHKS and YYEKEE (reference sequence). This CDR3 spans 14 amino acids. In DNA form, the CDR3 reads TGTGCCAGCAGGCGGCAGGGTTCTAACTACGAGCAGTACTTC. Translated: CASRRQGSNYEQYF.

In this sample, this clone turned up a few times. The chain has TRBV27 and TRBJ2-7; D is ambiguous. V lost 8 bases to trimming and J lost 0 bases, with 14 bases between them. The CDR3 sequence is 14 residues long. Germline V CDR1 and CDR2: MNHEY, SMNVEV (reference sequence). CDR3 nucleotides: TGTGCCAGCTGGGCTTTAACTGGCTCCTACGAGCAGTACTTC. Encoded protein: CASWALTGSYEQYF.

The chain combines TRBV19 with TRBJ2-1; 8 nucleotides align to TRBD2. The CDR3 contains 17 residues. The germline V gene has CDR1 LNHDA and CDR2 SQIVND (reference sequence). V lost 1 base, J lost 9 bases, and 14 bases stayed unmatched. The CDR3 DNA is TGTGCCAGTAGTATAGGGAGTCCGAGCGGGAGTGGTTTTGAGCAGTTCTTC. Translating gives CASSIGSPSGSGFEQFF.

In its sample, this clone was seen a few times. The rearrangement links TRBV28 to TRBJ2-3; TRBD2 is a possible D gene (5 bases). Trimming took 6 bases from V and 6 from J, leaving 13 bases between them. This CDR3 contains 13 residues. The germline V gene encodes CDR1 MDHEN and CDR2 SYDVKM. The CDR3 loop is CASSRKRGDTQYF. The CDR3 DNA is TGTGCCAGCAGCCGGAAGCGAGGGGATACGCAGTATTTT.

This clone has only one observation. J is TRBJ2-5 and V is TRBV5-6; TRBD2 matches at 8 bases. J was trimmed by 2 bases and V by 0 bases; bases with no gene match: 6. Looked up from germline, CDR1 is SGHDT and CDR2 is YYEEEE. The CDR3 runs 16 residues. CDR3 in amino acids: CASSLEGTRGQETQYF. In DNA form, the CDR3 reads TGTGCCAGCAGCTTGGAGGGGACTAGGGGGCAAGAGACCCAGTACTTC.

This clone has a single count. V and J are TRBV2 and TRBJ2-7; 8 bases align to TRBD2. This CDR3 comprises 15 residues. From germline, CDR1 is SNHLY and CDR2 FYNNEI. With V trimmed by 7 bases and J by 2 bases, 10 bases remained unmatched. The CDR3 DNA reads TGTGCCAGCATACGGTCGGGGGGGGTTCCCTACGAGCAGTACTTC. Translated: CASIRSGGVPYEQYF.

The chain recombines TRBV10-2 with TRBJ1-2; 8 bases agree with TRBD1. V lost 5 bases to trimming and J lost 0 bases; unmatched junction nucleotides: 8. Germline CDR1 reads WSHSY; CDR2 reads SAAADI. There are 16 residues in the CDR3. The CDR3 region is CASSQLGQAPNYGYTF. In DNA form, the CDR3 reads TGCGCCAGCAGTCAATTGGGACAGGCCCCTAACTATGGCTACACCTTC.

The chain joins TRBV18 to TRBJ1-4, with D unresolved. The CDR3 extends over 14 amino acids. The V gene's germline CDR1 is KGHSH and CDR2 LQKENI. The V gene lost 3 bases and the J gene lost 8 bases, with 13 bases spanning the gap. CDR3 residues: CASSPRQNVEKLFF. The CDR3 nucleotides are TGTGCCAGCTCACCCAGGCAGAATGTAGAAAAACTGTTTTTT.

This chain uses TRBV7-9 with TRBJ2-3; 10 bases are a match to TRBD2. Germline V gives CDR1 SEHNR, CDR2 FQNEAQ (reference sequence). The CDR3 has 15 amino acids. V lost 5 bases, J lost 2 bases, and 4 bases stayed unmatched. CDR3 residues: CASSLGTSVTDTQYF. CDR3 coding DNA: TGTGCCAGCAGCCTCGGGACTAGCGTCACAGATACGCAGTATTTT.

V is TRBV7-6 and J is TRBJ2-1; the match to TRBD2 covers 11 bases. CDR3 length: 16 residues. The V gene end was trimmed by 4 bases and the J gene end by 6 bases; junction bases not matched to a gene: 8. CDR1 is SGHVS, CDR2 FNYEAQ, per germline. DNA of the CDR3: TGTGCCAGCAGCTCGTTAAGGACTAGCGGGCTCAATGAGCAGTTCTTC. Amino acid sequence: CASSSLRTSGLNEQFF.

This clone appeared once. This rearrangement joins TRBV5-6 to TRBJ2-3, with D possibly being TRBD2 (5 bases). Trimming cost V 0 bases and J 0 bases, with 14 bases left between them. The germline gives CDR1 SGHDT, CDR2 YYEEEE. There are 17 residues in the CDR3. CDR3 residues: CASSLGELRRSTDTQYF. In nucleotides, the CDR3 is TGTGCCAGCAGCTTGGGGGAGCTCCGCCGTAGCACAGATACGCAGTATTTT.

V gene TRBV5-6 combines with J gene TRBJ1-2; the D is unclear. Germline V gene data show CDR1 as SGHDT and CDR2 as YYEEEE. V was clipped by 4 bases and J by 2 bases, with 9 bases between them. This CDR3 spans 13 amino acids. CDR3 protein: CASSLDVNYGYTF. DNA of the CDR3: TGTGCCAGCAGCCTAGACGTGAACTATGGCTACACCTTC.

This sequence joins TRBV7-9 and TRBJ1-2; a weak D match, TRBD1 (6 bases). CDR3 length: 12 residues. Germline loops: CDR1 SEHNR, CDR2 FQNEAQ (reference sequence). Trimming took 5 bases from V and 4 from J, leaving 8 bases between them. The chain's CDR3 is CASSPQGYGYTF. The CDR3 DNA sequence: TGTGCCAGCAGCCCACAGGGCTATGGCTACACCTTC.

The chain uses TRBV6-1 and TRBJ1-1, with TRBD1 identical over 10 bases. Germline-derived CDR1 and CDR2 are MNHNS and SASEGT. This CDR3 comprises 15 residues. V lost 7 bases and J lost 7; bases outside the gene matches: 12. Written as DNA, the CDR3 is TGTGCCAGCAATACACGGGACAGGGGTTCAGGTGAAGCTTTCTTT. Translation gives CASNTRDRGSGEAFF.

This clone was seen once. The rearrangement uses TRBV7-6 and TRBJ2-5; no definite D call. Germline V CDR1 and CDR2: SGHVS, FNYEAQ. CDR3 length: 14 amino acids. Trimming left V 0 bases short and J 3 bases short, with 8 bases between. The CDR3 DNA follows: TGTGCCAGCAGCTTAGCGCCCACAGAAGAGACCCAGTACTTC. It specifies CASSLAPTEETQYF.

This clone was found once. For the CDR3, the DNA is TGTGCCACCAGCAGGGTAGCAGCGGGGCCGAACAATGAGCAGTTCTTC. Translating it yields CATSRVAAGPNNEQFF. The rearrangement uses TRBV15 and TRBJ2-1; 7 nucleotides line up with TRBD2. With 3 bases clipped from V and 5 bases from J, the junction kept 10 bases outside the gene matches. This CDR3 is 16 amino acids long. Germline CDR1 reads LNHNV; CDR2 reads YYDKDF (reference sequence). The full variable domain, rest sourced from reference TRBV15 and TRBJ2-1, is DAMVIQNPRYQVTQFGKPVTLSCSQTLNHNVMYWYQQKSSQAPKLLFHYYDKDFNNEADTPDNFQSRRPNTSFCFLDIRSPGLGDTAMYLCATSRVAAGPNNEQFFGPGTRLTVL.

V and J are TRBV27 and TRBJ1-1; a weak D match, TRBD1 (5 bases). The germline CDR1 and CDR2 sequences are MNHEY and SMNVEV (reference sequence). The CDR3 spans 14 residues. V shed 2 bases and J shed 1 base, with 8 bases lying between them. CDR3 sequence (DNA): TGTGCCAGCAGTTTACTGGGGCCGAACACTGAAGCTTTCTTT. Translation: CASSLLGPNTEAFF.

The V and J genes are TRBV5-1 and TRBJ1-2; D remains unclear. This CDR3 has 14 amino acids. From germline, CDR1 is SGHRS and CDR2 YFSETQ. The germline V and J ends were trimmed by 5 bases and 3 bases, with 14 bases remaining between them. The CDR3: CASSRQGRDYGYTF. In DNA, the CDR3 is TGCGCCAGCAGTAGACAAGGCCGTGACTATGGCTACACCTTC.